A selection of T cell receptor beta chains follows, all from one sample in a study of glioma-infiltrating T cells after dendritic cell vaccination. Clones were sequenced by immunoSEQ multiplex PCR, and TCRdb holds only the in-frame ones, with some missing. The sample has roughly 60,000 clones, approximately 86% seen once. The specimen was blood, collected after dendritic cell vaccination. Receptor source: a human donor with glioblastoma. CDR3s include the opening cysteine and the closing phenylalanine or tryptophan. Each record gives: CDR3 length, clone size, D gene, J gene, V gene, CDR3 protein, CDR3 DNA. D genes are given only for firm matches. The size entry is marked missing in some rows and otherwise reads once, few, many or a size class.

15	-	-	TRBJ1-5	TRBV4-3	CASSQLSGVNQPQHF	TGCGCCAGCAGCCAATTGTCAGGGGTCAATCAGCCCCAGCATTTT
12	once	-	TRBJ2-3	TRBV29-1	CSVVRAGDTQYF	TGCAGCGTTGTGAGGGCGGGGGATACGCAGTATTTT
17	-	-	TRBJ1-4	TRBV18	CASSPFGRVVTNEKLFF	TGTGCCAGCTCACCATTCGGCAGGGTCGTAACTAATGAAAAACTGTTTTTT
17	-	TRBD1	TRBJ1-5	TRBV7-2	CASSLDSGTALNQPQHF	TGTGCCAGCAGCTTAGACAGTGGGACAGCCCTCAATCAGCCCCAGCATTTT
17	-	TRBD1	TRBJ2-1	TRBV4-2	CASSHPTGGGLDNEQFF	TGTGCCAGCAGCCACCCGACAGGGGGCGGTCTGGACAATGAGCAGTTCTTC
13	-	-	TRBJ2-1	TRBV11-2	CASSLGLDNEQFF	TGTGCCAGCAGCTTAGGACTAGACAATGAGCAGTTCTTC
14	once	-	TRBJ2-7	TRBV5-6	CASSGGHVAYEQYF	TGTGCCAGCAGCGGGGGCCATGTGGCGTACGAGCAGTACTTC
17	-	TRBD1	TRBJ2-7	TRBV7-2	CASSITTGGSLPYEQYF	TGTGCCAGCAGCATAACAACAGGGGGATCACTCCCCTACGAGCAGTACTTC
15	-	TRBD1	TRBJ1-2	TRBV29-1	CSATLTGKTSYGYTF	TGCAGCGCTACCCTGACAGGGAAGACGAGCTATGGCTACACCTTC
17	-	-	TRBJ2-7	TRBV10-2	CASSESEGGPRGYEQYF	TGCGCCAGCAGTGAGTCGGAAGGCGGCCCGAGAGGGTACGAGCAGTACTTC
14	-	TRBD2	TRBJ2-7	TRBV9	CASSEHGLVDEQYF	TGTGCCAGCAGCGAGCACGGACTAGTAGACGAGCAGTACTTC
13	-	-	TRBJ1-1	TRBV7-7	CASSLLQGSEAFF	TGTGCCAGCAGCTTACTACAGGGTAGTGAAGCTTTCTTT
10	-	-	TRBJ2-2	TRBV19	CASFAGELFF	TGTGCCAGTTTCGCCGGGGAGCTGTTTTTT
14	-	-	TRBJ2-2	TRBV11-3	CASSLDADTGELFF	TGTGCCAGCAGCTTAGACGCAGACACCGGGGAGCTGTTTTTT
16	-	TRBD2	TRBJ2-5	TRBV7-2	CASSHGLAVPAETQYF	TGTGCCAGCAGCCACGGACTAGCGGTCCCCGCAGAGACCCAGTACTTC
14	-	-	TRBJ1-5	TRBV4-2	CASSQDSRDQPQHF	TGTGCCAGCAGCCAAGATAGCCGCGATCAGCCCCAGCATTTT
15	-	-	TRBJ2-7	TRBV7-2	CASSFLVGGLIEQYF	TGTGCCAGCAGTTTTTTGGTGGGAGGCCTCATCGAGCAGTACTTC
14	-	TRBD1	TRBJ2-2	TRBV19	CASSRTGATGELFF	TGTGCCAGTAGTCGGACAGGGGCGACCGGGGAGCTGTTTTTT
14	-	-	TRBJ2-1	TRBV18	CASSPDSSYNEQFF	TGTGCCAGCTCGCCCGATAGCTCCTACAATGAGCAGTTCTTC
14	-	-	TRBJ1-5	TRBV19	CASRTLGGGQPQHF	TGTGCCAGTAGGACTCTGGGAGGAGGCCAGCCCCAGCATTTT
12	-	-	TRBJ2-5	TRBV5-1	CASNQPGETQYF	TGCGCCAGCAACCAACCGGGGGAGACCCAGTACTTC
14	-	-	TRBJ1-6	TRBV30	CAWQDSSYNSPLHF	TGTGCCTGGCAGGATTCCTCTTATAATTCCCCCCTCCACTTT
14	once	TRBD1	TRBJ1-1	TRBV19	CASSPGQFGTEAFF	TGTGCCAGTAGTCCGGGACAGTTCGGTACTGAAGCTTTCTTT
12	-	TRBD1	TRBJ2-5	TRBV29-1	CSVVGGGETQYF	TGCAGCGTTGTAGGGGGCGGGGAGACCCAGTACTTC
13	-	TRBD1	TRBJ1-3	TRBV6-5	CASSQTGENTIYF	TGTGCCAGCAGTCAGACAGGGGAAAACACCATATATTTT
15	-	TRBD1	TRBJ1-2	TRBV7-2	CASTNLRDRSYGYTF	TGTGCCAGCACCAACCTCCGGGACAGAAGCTATGGCTACACCTTC
14	once	-	TRBJ1-2	TRBV5-1	CASSPYSGDYGYTF	TGCGCCAGCAGCCCCTACTCGGGGGACTATGGCTACACCTTC
14	-	TRBD2	TRBJ2-7	TRBV19	CASSPGLAAHEQYF	TGTGCCAGTAGCCCTGGACTAGCGGCGCACGAGCAGTACTTC
14	-	-	TRBJ1-1	TRBV5-4	CASSLAGGDTEAFF	TGTGCCAGCAGCTTGGCCGGGGGGGACACTGAAGCTTTCTTT
17	few	-	TRBJ2-1	TRBV4-1	CASSQTRGLSSYNEQFF	TGCGCCAGCAGCCAGACCCGGGGTCTAAGCTCCTACAATGAGCAGTTCTTC
13	-	TRBD1	TRBJ1-2	TRBV4-1	CASSQMGQYGYTF	TGCGCCAGCAGCCAAATGGGACAGTACGGCTACACCTTC
14	once	-	TRBJ2-1	TRBV28	CASRTISSYNEQFF	TGTGCCAGCAGGACTATTTCCTCCTACAATGAGCAGTTCTTC
17	-	TRBD2	TRBJ2-3	TRBV9	CASSGQGLAGASDTQYF	TGTGCCAGCAGCGGACAGGGACTAGCGGGAGCCTCAGATACGCAGTATTTT
16	once	TRBD1	TRBJ2-2	TRBV4-3	CASSAHTGGKTGELFF	TGCGCCAGCAGCGCCCACACAGGGGGCAAAACCGGGGAGCTGTTTTTT
15	-	TRBD2	TRBJ2-3	TRBV18	CASSLAGHPTDTQYF	TGTGCCAGCTCACTAGCGGGACACCCCACAGATACGCAGTATTTT
12	-	-	TRBJ2-1	TRBV5-8	CASSLLFDEQFF	TGTGCCAGCAGCTTGCTATTCGATGAGCAGTTCTTC
16	-	TRBD2	TRBJ2-3	TRBV4-3	CASSRPSSGATDTQYF	TGCGCCAGCAGTCGCCCTTCTAGCGGGGCTACAGATACGCAGTATTTT
18	once	-	TRBJ1-3	TRBV5-6	CASSLIQGTTHSGNTIYF	TGTGCCAGCAGCTTAATTCAGGGCACCACTCACTCTGGAAACACCATATATTTT
15	-	-	TRBJ1-2	TRBV18	CASSPPSAGAYGYTF	TGTGCCAGCTCACCACCGAGCGCGGGGGCCTATGGCTACACCTTC
14	-	-	TRBJ2-3	TRBV5-4	CASSSQGDTDTQYF	TGTGCCAGCAGCTCCCAAGGGGACACAGATACGCAGTATTTT
14	-	TRBD1	TRBJ2-7	TRBV6-5	CASSKDREAYEQYF	TGTGCCAGCAGTAAGGACAGGGAGGCCTACGAGCAGTACTTC
16	-	TRBD2	TRBJ2-3	TRBV9	CASSVSAGGSTDTQYF	TGTGCCAGCAGCGTATCGGCGGGAGGTAGCACAGATACGCAGTATTTT